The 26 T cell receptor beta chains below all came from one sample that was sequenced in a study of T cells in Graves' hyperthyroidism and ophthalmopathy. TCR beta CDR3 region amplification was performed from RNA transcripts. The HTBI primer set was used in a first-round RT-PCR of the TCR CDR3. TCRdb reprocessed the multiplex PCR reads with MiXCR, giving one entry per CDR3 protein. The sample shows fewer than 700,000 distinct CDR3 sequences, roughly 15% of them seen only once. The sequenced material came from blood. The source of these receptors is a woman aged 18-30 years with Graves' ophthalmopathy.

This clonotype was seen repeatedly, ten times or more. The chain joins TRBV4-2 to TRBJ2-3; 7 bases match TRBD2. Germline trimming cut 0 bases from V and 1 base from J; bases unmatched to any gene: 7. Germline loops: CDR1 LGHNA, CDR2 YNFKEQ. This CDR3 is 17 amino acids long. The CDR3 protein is CASSQERPGGGTDTQYF. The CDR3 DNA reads TGTGCCAGCAGCCAAGAACGCCCGGGAGGCGGCACAGATACGCAGTATTTT.

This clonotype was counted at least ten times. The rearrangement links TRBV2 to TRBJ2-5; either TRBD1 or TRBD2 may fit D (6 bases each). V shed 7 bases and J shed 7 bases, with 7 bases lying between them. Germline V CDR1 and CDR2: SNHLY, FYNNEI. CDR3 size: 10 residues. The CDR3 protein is CASKGGTQYF. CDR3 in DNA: TGTGCCAGCAAGGGGGGGACCCAGTACTTC.

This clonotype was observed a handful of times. The DNA for the CDR3 is TGTGCCAGCAGCATCGGGTTAGTGGCCAGGGACGAAAACACTGAAGCTTTCTTT. The encoded protein is CASSIGLVARDENTEAFF. This chain links TRBV5-8 with TRBJ1-1, with D possibly matching TRBD1 (5 bases). The CDR3 has 18 amino acids. V was shortened by 4 bases and J by 2 bases, with 24 bases between the two germline ends. CDR1 is SGHTS, CDR2 YDEGEE, per germline.

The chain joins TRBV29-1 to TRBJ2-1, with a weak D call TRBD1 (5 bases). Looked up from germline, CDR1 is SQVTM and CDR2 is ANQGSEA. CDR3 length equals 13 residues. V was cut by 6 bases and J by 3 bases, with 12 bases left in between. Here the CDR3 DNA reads TGCAGCGTCGCCGCGGACAACTACAATGAGCAGTTCTTC. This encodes CSVAADNYNEQFF.

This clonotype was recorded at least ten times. The CDR3 region is CSATHPGGDEQFF. CDR3 coding DNA: TGCAGTGCCACCCACCCGGGGGGGGATGAGCAGTTCTTC. V gene TRBV20-1 combines with J gene TRBJ2-1, with 8 bases identical to TRBD2. Germline assignment: CDR1 DFQATT and CDR2 SNEGSKA (reference sequence). V was clipped by 6 bases and J by 8 bases; unmatched bases: 9. The CDR3 has 13 residues.

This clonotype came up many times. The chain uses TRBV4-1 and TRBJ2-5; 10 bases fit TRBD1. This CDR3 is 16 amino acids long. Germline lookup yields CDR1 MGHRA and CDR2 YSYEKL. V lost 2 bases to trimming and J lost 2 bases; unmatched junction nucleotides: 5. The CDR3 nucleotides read TGCGCCAGCAGCCAATGCGACAGGGGGCTACAAGAGACCCAGTACTTC. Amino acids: CASSQCDRGLQETQYF.

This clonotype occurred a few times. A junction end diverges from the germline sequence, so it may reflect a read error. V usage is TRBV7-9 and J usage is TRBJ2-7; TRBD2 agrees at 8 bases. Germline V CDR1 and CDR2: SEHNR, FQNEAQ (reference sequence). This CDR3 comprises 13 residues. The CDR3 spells CGSRPGGAYEQYF. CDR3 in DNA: TGTGGCAGCAGACCGGGGGGGGCCTACGAGCAGTACTTC.

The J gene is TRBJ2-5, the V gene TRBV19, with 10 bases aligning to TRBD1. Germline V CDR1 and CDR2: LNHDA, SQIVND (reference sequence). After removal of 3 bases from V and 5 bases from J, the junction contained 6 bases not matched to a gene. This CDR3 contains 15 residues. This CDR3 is CASSIWDRGEETQYF. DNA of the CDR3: TGTGCCAGTAGTATCTGGGACAGGGGTGAGGAGACCCAGTACTTC.

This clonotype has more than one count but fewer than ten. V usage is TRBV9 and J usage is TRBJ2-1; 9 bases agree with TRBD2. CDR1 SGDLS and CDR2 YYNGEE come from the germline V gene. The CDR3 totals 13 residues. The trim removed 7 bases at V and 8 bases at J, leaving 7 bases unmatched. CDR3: CASAGGGEDEQFF. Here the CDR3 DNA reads TGTGCCAGCGCGGGGGGGGGCGAGGATGAGCAGTTCTTC.

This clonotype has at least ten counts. CDR3 sequence: CASSSDSNGPLHF. The CDR3 DNA reads TGCGCCAGCAGCTCCGACTCAAATGGGCCCCTCCACTTT. J is TRBJ1-6 and V is TRBV5-1; D ambiguous. Trimming stripped 3 bases from V and 13 bases from J, with 14 bases between. CDR3 length: 13 amino acids. Germline V lookup: CDR1 SGHRS, CDR2 YFSETQ.

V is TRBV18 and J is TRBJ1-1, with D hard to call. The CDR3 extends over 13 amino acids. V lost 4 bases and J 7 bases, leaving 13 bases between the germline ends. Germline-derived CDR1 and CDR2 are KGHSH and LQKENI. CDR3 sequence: CASSLDPSGEAFF. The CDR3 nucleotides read TGTGCCAGCTCACTCGACCCGTCCGGTGAAGCTTTCTTT.

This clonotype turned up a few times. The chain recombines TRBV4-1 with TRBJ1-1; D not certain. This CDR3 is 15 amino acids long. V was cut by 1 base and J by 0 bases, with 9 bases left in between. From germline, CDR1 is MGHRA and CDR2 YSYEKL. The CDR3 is CASSQGWGMNTEAFF. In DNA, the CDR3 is TGCGCCAGCAGCCAAGGTTGGGGAATGAACACTGAAGCTTTCTTT.

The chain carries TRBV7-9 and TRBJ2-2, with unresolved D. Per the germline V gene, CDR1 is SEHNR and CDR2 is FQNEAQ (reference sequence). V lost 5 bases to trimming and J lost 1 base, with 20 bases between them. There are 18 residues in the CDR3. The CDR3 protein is CASSHPPGMSLNTGELFF. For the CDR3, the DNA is TGTGCCAGCAGCCACCCCCCCGGAATGTCTCTGAACACCGGGGAGCTGTTTTTT.

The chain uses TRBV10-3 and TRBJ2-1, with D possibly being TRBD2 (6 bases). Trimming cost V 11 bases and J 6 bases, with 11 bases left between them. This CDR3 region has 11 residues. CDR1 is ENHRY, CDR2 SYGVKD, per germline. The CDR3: CAVVGGNEQFF. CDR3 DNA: TGTGCCGTCGTGGGGGGCAATGAGCAGTTCTTC.

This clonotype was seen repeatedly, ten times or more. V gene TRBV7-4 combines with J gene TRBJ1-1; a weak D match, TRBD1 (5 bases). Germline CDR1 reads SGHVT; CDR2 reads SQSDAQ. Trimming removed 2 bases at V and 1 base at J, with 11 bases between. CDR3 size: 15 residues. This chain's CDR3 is CASSLPGPRNTEAFF. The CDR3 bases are TGTGCCAGCAGCTTACCGGGACCGAGGAACACTGAAGCTTTCTTT.

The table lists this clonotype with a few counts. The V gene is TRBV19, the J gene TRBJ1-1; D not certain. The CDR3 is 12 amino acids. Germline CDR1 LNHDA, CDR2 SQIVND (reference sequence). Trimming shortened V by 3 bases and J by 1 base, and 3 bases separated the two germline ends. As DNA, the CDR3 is TGTGCCAGTAGTATGGGGAACACTGAAGCTTTCTTT. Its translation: CASSMGNTEAFF.

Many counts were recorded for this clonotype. The CDR3 is CASSSGTGDMRAYGYTF. The CDR3 nucleotides are TGTGCCAGCAGTTCCGGGACAGGGGATATGAGGGCTTATGGCTACACCTTC. This rearrangement joins TRBV27 to TRBJ1-2, with 10 positions matching TRBD1. The germline gives CDR1 MNHEY, CDR2 SMNVEV (reference sequence). The CDR3 contains 17 residues. After removal of 4 bases from V and 5 bases from J, the junction contained 13 bases not matched to a gene.

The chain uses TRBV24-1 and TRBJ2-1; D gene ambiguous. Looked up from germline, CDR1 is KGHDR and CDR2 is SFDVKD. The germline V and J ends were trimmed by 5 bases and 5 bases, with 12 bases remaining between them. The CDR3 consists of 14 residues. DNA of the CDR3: TGTGCCACCAGTGCCTTCCTCCGGGACAATGAGCAGTTCTTC. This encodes CATSAFLRDNEQFF.

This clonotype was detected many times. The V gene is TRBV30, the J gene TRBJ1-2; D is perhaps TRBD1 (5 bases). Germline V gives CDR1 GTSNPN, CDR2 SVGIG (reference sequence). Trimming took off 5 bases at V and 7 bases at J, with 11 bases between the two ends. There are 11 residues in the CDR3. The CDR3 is CAWEGVGGYTF. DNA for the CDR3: TGTGCCTGGGAAGGGGTCGGTGGCTACACCTTC.

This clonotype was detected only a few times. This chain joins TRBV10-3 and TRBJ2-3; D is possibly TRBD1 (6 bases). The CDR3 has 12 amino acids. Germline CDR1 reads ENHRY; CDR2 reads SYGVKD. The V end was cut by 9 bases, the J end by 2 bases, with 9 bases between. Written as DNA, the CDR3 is TGTGCCATACGGGACAACACAGATACGCAGTATTTT. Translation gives CAIRDNTDTQYF.

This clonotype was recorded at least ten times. The CDR3: CASGTGPYGYTF. In DNA form, the CDR3 reads TGTGCCAGCGGGACAGGGCCCTATGGCTACACCTTC. V usage is TRBV28 and J usage is TRBJ1-2; 9 bases fit TRBD1. The CDR3 consists of 12 residues. V was clipped by 8 bases and J by 4 bases; unmatched bases: 2. Germline CDR1 is MDHEN and CDR2 is SYDVKM.

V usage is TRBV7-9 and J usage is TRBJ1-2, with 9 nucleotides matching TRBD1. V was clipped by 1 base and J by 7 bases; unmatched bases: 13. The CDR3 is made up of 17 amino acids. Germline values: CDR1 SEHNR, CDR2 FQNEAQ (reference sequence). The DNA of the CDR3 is TGTGCCAGCAGCTTAGAAGTACGGACGGGACAGGGATCTGGCTACACCTTC. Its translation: CASSLEVRTGQGSGYTF.

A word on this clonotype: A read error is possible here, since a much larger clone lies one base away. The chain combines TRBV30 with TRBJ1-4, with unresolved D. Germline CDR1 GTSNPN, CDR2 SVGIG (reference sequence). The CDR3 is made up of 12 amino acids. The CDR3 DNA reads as TGTGCCTGGGGTGTATCGGGAGAAAAACTGTTTTTT. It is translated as CAWGVSGEKLFF.

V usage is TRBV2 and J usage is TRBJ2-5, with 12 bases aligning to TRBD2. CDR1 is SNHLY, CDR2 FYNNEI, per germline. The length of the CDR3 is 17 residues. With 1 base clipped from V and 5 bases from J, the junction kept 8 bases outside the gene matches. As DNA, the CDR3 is TGTGCCAGCAGTGAAGGGGTACTAGCGGGAGGCCGGGAGACCCAGTACTTC. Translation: CASSEGVLAGGRETQYF.

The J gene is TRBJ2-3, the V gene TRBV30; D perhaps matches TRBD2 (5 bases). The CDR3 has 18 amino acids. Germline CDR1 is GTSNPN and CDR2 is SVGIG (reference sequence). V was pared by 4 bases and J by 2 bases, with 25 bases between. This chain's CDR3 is CAWTAGRRGGLYTDTQYF. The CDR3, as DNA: TGTGCCTGGACTGCGGGTCGAAGAGGCGGTCTTTACACAGATACGCAGTATTTT.

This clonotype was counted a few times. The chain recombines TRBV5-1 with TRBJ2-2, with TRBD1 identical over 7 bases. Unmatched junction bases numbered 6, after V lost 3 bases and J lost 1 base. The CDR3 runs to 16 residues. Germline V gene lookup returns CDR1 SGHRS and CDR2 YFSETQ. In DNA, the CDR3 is TGCGCCAGCAGCTACCTAGGGACAGAGAACACCGGGGAGCTGTTTTTT. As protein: CASSYLGTENTGELFF.